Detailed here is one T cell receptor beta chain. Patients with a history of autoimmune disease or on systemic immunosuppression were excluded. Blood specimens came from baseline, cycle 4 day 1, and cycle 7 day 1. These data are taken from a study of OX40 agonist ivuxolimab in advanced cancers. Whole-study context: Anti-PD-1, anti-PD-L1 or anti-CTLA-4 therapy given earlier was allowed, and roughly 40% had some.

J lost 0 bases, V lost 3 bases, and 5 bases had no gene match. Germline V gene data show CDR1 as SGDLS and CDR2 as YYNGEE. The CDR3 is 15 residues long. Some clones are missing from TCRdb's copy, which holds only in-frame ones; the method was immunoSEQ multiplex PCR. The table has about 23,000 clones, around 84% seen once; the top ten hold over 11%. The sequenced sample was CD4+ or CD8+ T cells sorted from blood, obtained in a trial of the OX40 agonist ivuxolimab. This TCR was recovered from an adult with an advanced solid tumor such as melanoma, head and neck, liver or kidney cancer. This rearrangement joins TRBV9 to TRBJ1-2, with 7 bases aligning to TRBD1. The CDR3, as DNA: TGTGCCAGCAGCGGAGGGACAGATTCTAACTATGGCTACACCTTC. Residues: CASSGGTDSNYGYTF.